This entry lists 32 T cell receptor beta chains sequenced from one sample in a study of T cell responses to AZD1222 COVID-19 vaccine. Data came from immunoSEQ multiplex PCR; TCRdb stores just in-frame clones and leaves some out. The table lists under 200,000 clones, 88% of them singletons. The sample was peripheral blood, taken 28 days after the second AZD1222 dose. Receptor source: an adult who received the AZD1222 COVID-19 vaccine.

The genes are TRBV7-2 and TRBJ2-3; 13 bases are shared with TRBD2. CDR1 and CDR2 from the germline V gene are SGHTA and FQGNSA. The CDR3 contains 16 residues. Trimming took 8 bases from V and 2 from J; bases not matched to a gene: 7. The CDR3 region is CASHGLAGAPTDTQYF. The CDR3 bases are TGTGCCAGCCACGGACTAGCGGGAGCGCCCACAGATACGCAGTATTTT. Full variable domain (outside the CDR3, taken from reference TRBV7-2 and TRBJ2-3): GAGVSQSPSNKVTEKGKDVELRCDPISGHTALYWYRQSLGQGLEFLIYFQGNSAPDKSGLPSDRFSAERTGGSVSTLTIQRTQQEDSAVYLCASHGLAGAPTDTQYFGPGTRLTVL.

Comments on this clone: The same CDR3 is also encoded by other DNA sequences in this sample. The V and J genes are TRBV28 and TRBJ2-7; D tentatively fits TRBD1 or TRBD2 (5 bases each). V lost 3 bases to trimming and J lost 2 bases, with 11 bases between them. Germline loops: CDR1 MDHEN, CDR2 SYDVKM. The CDR3 has 14 amino acids. DNA of the CDR3: TGTGCCAGCAGTTTTGTAGGGGACCCCTACGAGCAGTACTTC. This codes for CASSFVGDPYEQYF.

This chain joins TRBV28 and TRBJ2-2; D remains unclear. Germline CDR1 and CDR2: MDHEN and SYDVKM. The CDR3 runs to 14 residues. V was clipped by 3 bases and J by 2 bases, with 7 bases between them. The CDR3 DNA is TGTGCCAGCAGTTTCAGTCCTAACACCGGGGAGCTGTTTTTT. This encodes CASSFSPNTGELFF.

This CDR3 is CASSYGRGTHDEKLFF. In DNA form, the CDR3 reads TGCGCCAGCAGCTATGGGCGAGGGACCCATGATGAAAAACTGTTTTTT. This chain uses TRBV5-1 with TRBJ1-4, with D possibly matching TRBD1 (5 bases). Trimming took off 3 bases at V and 6 bases at J, with 18 bases between the two ends. Germline CDR1 reads SGHRS; CDR2 reads YFSETQ. This CDR3 region has 16 residues.

This rearrangement joins TRBV6-5 to TRBJ1-2, with D possibly TRBD1 on 6 matching bases. Trimming shortened V by 0 bases and J by 8 bases, and 10 bases separated the two germline ends. Germline CDR1 and CDR2: MNHEY and SVGAGI. CDR3 length equals 13 residues. The CDR3 protein is CASSYSTGRGYTF. DNA of the CDR3: TGTGCCAGCAGTTACTCGACAGGAAGGGGCTACACCTTC.

This chain links TRBV5-1 with TRBJ2-2; D tentatively reads TRBD1 or TRBD2 (5 bases each). CDR1 SGHRS and CDR2 YFSETQ come from the germline V gene. V was cut by 4 bases and J by 1 base, with 14 bases left in between. The CDR3 is 16 amino acids. The CDR3 protein is CASSGGPTGNTGELFF. In DNA form, the CDR3 reads TGCGCCAGCAGCGGGGGACCGACGGGGAACACCGGGGAGCTGTTTTTT. Variable domain in full (rest from reference TRBV5-1 and TRBJ2-2): KAGVTQTPRYLIKTRGQQVTLSCSPISGHRSVSWYQQTPGQGLQFLFEYFSETQRNKGNFPGRFSGRQFSNSRSEMNVSTLELGDSALYLCASSGGPTGNTGELFFGEGSRLTVL.

The V and J genes are TRBV5-1 and TRBJ2-7; D may be TRBD2 (6 bases). The CDR3 covers 14 residues. V lost 5 bases and J lost 5, with 17 bases in between. The germline V gene encodes CDR1 SGHRS and CDR2 YFSETQ. CDR3: CASRVERELDEQYF. CDR3 in DNA: TGCGCCAGCAGAGTAGAACGGGAGTTAGACGAGCAGTACTTC.

The chain combines TRBV6-5 with TRBJ2-7; 10 positions agree with TRBD1. The ends lost 6 bases at V and 6 bases at J; junction bases unmatched: 8. Germline V gene sequence: CDR1 MNHEY, CDR2 SVGAGI. The CDR3 is made up of 14 amino acids. CDR3: CASSPFGTGVEQYF. Written as DNA, the CDR3 is TGTGCCAGCAGCCCCTTCGGGACAGGGGTCGAGCAGTACTTC.

This chain uses TRBV5-1 with TRBJ1-2; 8 bases match TRBD1. The CDR3 is 14 amino acids. After removal of 3 bases from V and 3 bases from J, the junction contained 4 bases not matched to a gene. The germline V gene encodes CDR1 SGHRS and CDR2 YFSETQ. The CDR3 spells CASSSQGADYGYTF. The CDR3, as DNA: TGCGCCAGCAGCTCCCAGGGGGCAGACTATGGCTACACCTTC.

The rearrangement joins TRBV15 to TRBJ1-6; unclear D gene. The CDR3 totals 13 residues. Germline V lookup: CDR1 LNHNV, CDR2 YYDKDF (reference sequence). Trimming stripped 1 base from V and 10 bases from J, with 8 bases between. The chain's CDR3 is CATSRGSASPLHF. The CDR3 DNA follows: TGTGCCACCAGCAGAGGGTCGGCATCACCCCTCCACTTT.

J is TRBJ1-1 and V is TRBV11-2; the D is unclear. The CDR3 consists of 13 residues. Trimming shortened V by 1 base and J by 3 bases, and 6 bases separated the two germline ends. Germline V CDR1 and CDR2: SGHAT, FQNNGV. The CDR3 protein is CASSLAAYTEAFF. DNA of the CDR3: TGTGCCAGCAGCTTAGCCGCCTACACTGAAGCTTTCTTT.

This clone appeared a few times. This sequence joins TRBV6-2 or TRBV6-3 and TRBJ2-4, with 8 bases matching TRBD1. In germline, CDR1 is MNHEY, CDR2 SVGEGT. The length of the CDR3 is 13 residues. After removal of 5 bases from V and 8 bases from J, the junction contained 5 bases not matched to a gene. The CDR3 region is CASSRQGSDIQYF. The CDR3, as DNA: TGTGCCAGCAGTCGACAGGGGAGTGACATTCAGTACTTC.

The chain employs TRBV4-1 and TRBJ2-3, with 8 bases fitting TRBD2. Germline assignment: CDR1 MGHRA and CDR2 YSYEKL. With V trimmed by 5 bases and J by 0 bases, 10 bases remained unmatched. The CDR3 contains 17 residues. As DNA, the CDR3 is TGCGCCAGCAGCTCACCTAGCGGGCTCTCTAGCACAGATACGCAGTATTTT. Its translation: CASSSPSGLSSTDTQYF.

This sequence joins TRBV9 and TRBJ2-7; D could derive from TRBD1 or TRBD2 (5 bases each). V was shortened by 3 bases and J by 7 bases, with 11 bases between the two germline ends. The CDR3 is made up of 12 amino acids. Germline V gene lookup returns CDR1 SGDLS and CDR2 YYNGEE. CDR3 bases: TGTGCCAGCAGCGAGGGGCCGGGAGAGCAGTACTTC. Amino acid sequence: CASSEGPGEQYF.

This clone was counted only a few times. CDR3 residues: CSAHGQVNTEAFF. As DNA, the CDR3 is TGCAGCGCACACGGACAGGTGAACACTGAAGCTTTCTTT. The chain recombines TRBV29-1 with TRBJ1-1, with TRBD1 matching over 7 bases. Germline-derived CDR1 and CDR2 are SQVTM and ANQGSEA. The CDR3 runs 13 residues. After removal of 7 bases from V and 0 bases from J, the junction contained 5 bases not matched to a gene.

The rearrangement links TRBV6-5 to TRBJ2-7, with D perhaps matching TRBD1 (5 bases). Trimming took 6 bases from V and 0 from J, leaving 9 bases between them. The CDR3 sequence is 13 residues long. The V gene's germline CDR1 is MNHEY and CDR2 SVGAGI. In nucleotides, the CDR3 is TGTGCCAGCAGCACGCAGGGCTCCTACGAGCAGTACTTC. It codes for CASSTQGSYEQYF.

This chain links TRBV7-2 with TRBJ2-3; the D gene is possibly TRBD2 (5 bases). Per germline, CDR1 SGHTA and CDR2 FQGNSA. The CDR3 totals 15 residues. V lost 0 bases, J lost 5 bases, and 12 bases lay in between. CDR3 nucleotide sequence: TGTGCCAGCAGCTTAGCGCCGGGGAATCGAGATACGCAGTATTTT. This translates into CASSLAPGNRDTQYF.

The chain links TRBV27 to TRBJ2-5, with D possibly being TRBD2 (6 bases). Between the trimmed V and J ends, which lost 5 bases and 2 bases, there was a span of 12 bases. Germline loops: CDR1 MNHEY, CDR2 SMNVEV (reference sequence). This CDR3 comprises 14 residues. The CDR3 loop is CASSPRGNQETQYF. The CDR3 DNA is TGTGCCAGCAGTCCCCGGGGGAATCAAGAGACCCAGTACTTC.

This rearrangement joins TRBV20-1 to TRBJ2-3, with D perhaps given as TRBD1 or TRBD2 (6 bases each). The CDR3 is 11 residues long. Germline V gene lookup returns CDR1 DFQATT and CDR2 SNEGSKA (reference sequence). The V end was cut by 6 bases, the J end by 12 bases, with 16 bases between. The CDR3 bases are TGCAGTGCCCCAGGGGACACTAGCCAGTATTTT. Translated: CSAPGDTSQYF.

The genes are TRBV12-2 and TRBJ2-5; the table's D gene call, TRBD2, was not cross checked with the DNA. TRBV12-2 is a documented pseudogene. The CDR3 contains 17 residues. The CDR3 region is CASRLGTSGRNQETQYF. The CDR3 nucleotides read TGTGCAAGTCGCTTAGGCACTAGCGGGAGGAACCAAGAGACCCAGTACTTC.

The rearrangement joins TRBV7-8 to TRBJ1-2; a weak D match, TRBD1 (6 bases). This CDR3 comprises 14 residues. In germline, CDR1 is SGHVS, CDR2 FQNEAQ. V was clipped by 5 bases and J by 4 bases, with 14 bases between them. The DNA of the CDR3 is TGTGCCAGCAGCAAGGACAGTCTACTCTATGGCTACACCTTC. It codes for CASSKDSLLYGYTF. The complete variable domain, with remaining parts taken from reference TRBV7-8 and TRBJ1-2, reads GAGVSQSPRYKVAKRGQDVALRCDPISGHVSLFWYQQALGQGPEFLTYFQNEAQLDKSGLPSDRFFAERPEGSVSTLKIQRTQQEDSAVYLCASSKDSLLYGYTFGSGTRLTVV.

The V and J genes are TRBV18 and TRBJ1-1; 7 nucleotides line up with TRBD1. CDR3 size: 18 residues. Germline V CDR1 and CDR2: KGHSH, LQKENI. The trim removed 6 bases at V and 1 base at J, leaving 17 bases unmatched. The CDR3 DNA follows: TGTGCCAGCTCGGCCTTTGGGACCTACGCAGGGGGGAACACTGAAGCTTTCTTT. It yields the protein CASSAFGTYAGGNTEAFF.

The genes are TRBV5-5 and TRBJ2-1; weak D call: TRBD2 (6 bases). Trimming cost V 1 base and J 4 bases, with 12 bases left between them. Looked up from germline, CDR1 is SGHKS and CDR2 is YYEKEE (reference sequence). The CDR3 is 15 residues long. CDR3 sequence reads: CASSLLSSAYNEQFF. DNA for the CDR3: TGTGCCAGCAGCTTGTTGTCTAGCGCATACAATGAGCAGTTCTTC.

V usage is TRBV7-2 and J usage is TRBJ2-3, with TRBD2 as a possible D gene (5 bases). Looked up from germline, CDR1 is SGHTA and CDR2 is FQGNSA. Trimming cost V 5 bases and J 2 bases, with 17 bases left between them. The CDR3 has 16 residues. The CDR3 loop is CASSKLVLLVTDTQYF. The CDR3 coding sequence is TGTGCCAGCAGCAAACTAGTACTCCTCGTCACAGATACGCAGTATTTT.

The rearrangement uses TRBV29-1 and TRBJ2-5, with unresolved D. The germline V and J ends were trimmed by 7 bases and 5 bases, with 11 bases remaining between them. This CDR3 region has 11 residues. Germline CDR1 and CDR2: SQVTM and ANQGSEA. DNA of the CDR3: TGCAGCGCTGACCTCGTGGAGACCCAGTACTTC. Protein sequence: CSADLVETQYF.

CDR3 region: CASSLGNEQFF. DNA of the CDR3: TGTGCCAGCAGTTTGGGCAATGAGCAGTTCTTC. This chain joins TRBV27 and TRBJ2-1; D is ambiguous. Germline lookup yields CDR1 MNHEY and CDR2 SMNVEV (reference sequence). V was shortened by 3 bases and J by 6 bases, with 3 bases between the two germline ends. The CDR3 is made up of 11 amino acids.

V and J are TRBV24-1 and TRBJ2-3; D gene uncertain. The CDR3 loop spans 15 amino acids. Trimming cost V 2 bases and J 2 bases, with 10 bases left between them. Germline assignment: CDR1 KGHDR and CDR2 SFDVKD. CDR3 sequence (DNA): TGTGCCACCAGTGATTCGGGCAGGATCACAGATACGCAGTATTTT. Translation: CATSDSGRITDTQYF.

The chain recombines TRBV11-3 with TRBJ2-1; 13 bases fit TRBD2. V gave up 5 bases and J gave up 9 bases; unmatched junction bases: 7. Germline V gives CDR1 SGHNT, CDR2 YENEEA. The CDR3 consists of 15 residues. In DNA, the CDR3 is TGTGCCAGCAGCGTACTAGCGGGAGGGCCGGGTGAGCAGTTCTTC. Translated, it gives CASSVLAGGPGEQFF.

The rearrangement uses TRBV10-3 and TRBJ2-7, with D perhaps matching TRBD1 (6 bases). The germline CDR1 and CDR2 sequences are ENHRY and SYGVKD. Trimming cost V 7 bases and J 4 bases, with 8 bases left between them. The CDR3 has 11 amino acids. The CDR3 is CAITQGYEQYF. The DNA for the CDR3 is TGTGCCATCACACAGGGTTACGAGCAGTACTTC.

The chain employs TRBV5-4 and TRBJ1-6; D might be TRBD1 (5 bases). Trimming stripped 7 bases from V and 5 bases from J, with 13 bases between. CDR3 size: 14 residues. CDR1 SGHNT and CDR2 YYREEE come from the germline V gene (reference sequence). CDR3 loop: CASRNQGDNSPLHF. CDR3 DNA: TGTGCCAGCCGTAATCAGGGCGATAATTCACCCCTCCACTTT.

The V gene is TRBV19, the J gene TRBJ2-5; 12 nucleotides match TRBD2. Trimming at V came to 6 bases and at J to 2 bases, leaving 13 bases not matched to a gene. Germline lookup yields CDR1 LNHDA and CDR2 SQIVND (reference sequence). The CDR3 contains 18 residues. The CDR3 loop is CASRSTSLAGGIQETQYF. The CDR3 DNA reads as TGTGCCAGTAGGTCCACCTCTCTAGCGGGAGGGATACAAGAGACCCAGTACTTC.

V is TRBV24-1 and J is TRBJ2-5; D gene unclear. The ends were cut back, 0 bases at V and 6 bases at J, with 1 base in the middle. CDR1 and CDR2 (germline): KGHDR, SFDVKD. The CDR3 has 11 amino acids. CDR3 region: CATSDLKTQYF. As DNA, the CDR3 is TGTGCCACCAGTGATTTGAAGACCCAGTACTTC.